This is a list of T cell receptor beta chains from one sample in a study of T cell repertoires in cytomegalovirus infection. Antigen specificity for these receptors is unknown. TCRdb independently ran MiXCR on the reads; one entry per CDR3 protein. The sample holds roughly 49,000 distinct CDR3 sequences, approximately 22% seen once. The source material was PBMCs, sequenced either directly or after in vitro stimulation (not recorded which). Receptors originate from a human donor in good health (CMV status not recorded). Some clones in this sample may be carry-over from other donors' samples. Each CDR3 is given with its conserved first and last residue. A D gene is named only where the DNA matches it firmly. Expanded clones get a size class; other rows say once, few or many, or leave the size out.

>14|TRBJ2-3|.|TRBV9|.
TGTGCCAGCAGCCTTACCCCTTCTTTGGATACGCAGTATTTT
CASSLTPSLDTQYF
>16|TRBJ2-3|TRBD1|TRBV6-5|few
TGTGCCAGCAGTTACTCCTTGGACAGGGGCACAGATACGCAGTATTTT
CASSYSLDRGTDTQYF
>15|TRBJ2-3|.|TRBV12-3/TRBV12-4|.
TGTGCCAGCAGTTTTGTGGAAGGCAGCACAGATACGCAGTATTTT
CASSFVEGSTDTQYF
>13|TRBJ1-6|.|TRBV7-9|many
TGTGCCAGCAGCGCTCGACAGGATGGCACCCTCCACTTT
CASSARQDGTLHF
>12|TRBJ2-4|.|TRBV7-2|many
TGTGCCAGCAGCTTACAAGGGGGGATTCAGTACTTC
CASSLQGGIQYF
>16|TRBJ2-7|.|TRBV7-9|.
TGTGCCAGCAGCTCGGGACTTGGGGGACCTGGGCGGGAGCAGTACTTC
CASSSGLGGPGREQYF
>19|TRBJ2-1|TRBD2|TRBV10-3|few
TGTGCCATCAGACCAAGTAGACTAGCGGTAACTAGCTCCTACAATGAGCAGTTCTTC
CAIRPSRLAVTSSYNEQFF
>15|TRBJ2-5|.|TRBV7-9|many
TGTGCCAGCAGCTTAGGGGCTAGCAGGAAAGAGACCCAGTACTTC
CASSLGASRKETQYF
>13|TRBJ2-7|.|TRBV20-1|.
TGCAGTGCTAGAGCCGTTGGCCCTGGTGAGCAGTACTTC
CSARAVGPGEQYF
>17|TRBJ2-3|TRBD2|TRBV30|few
TGTGCCTGCGAAGGGGTGGAGGGGACTAGCGGGAGATCTAGGGTGTATTTT
CACEGVEGTSGRSRVYF
>17|TRBJ2-2|.|TRBV7-4|many
TGTGCCAGCAGCTTAGATGGGGATAAAACAATAACCGGGGAGCTGTTTTTT
CASSLDGDKTITGELFF
>15|TRBJ2-5|TRBD1|TRBV2|.
TGTGCCAGCAGTGAGGGTTTAGGGGGCGGGGAGACCCAGTACTTC
CASSEGLGGGETQYF
>14|TRBJ1-1|.|TRBV12-3/TRBV12-4|few
TGTGCCAGCAGTTTGATGGCTTCGGTCACTGAAGCTTTCTTT
CASSLMASVTEAFF
>14|TRBJ2-7|TRBD2|TRBV7-2|many
TGTGCCAGCAGCTTATCGGGAGGACTCTACGAGCAGTACTTC
CASSLSGGLYEQYF
>12|TRBJ1-2|TRBD1|TRBV2|few
TGTGCCATCCTGACAGGGGATCACGGCTACACCTTC
CAILTGDHGYTF
>15|TRBJ2-7|.|TRBV19|.
TGTGCCAGTAGTACCTCAGGAACTCTCCCCTACGAGCAGTACTTC
CASSTSGTLPYEQYF
>16|TRBJ1-1|TRBD1|TRBV7-6|.
TGTGCCAGCAGCGAGACAGGGAGCATTACGAGAGCTGAAGCTTTCTTT
CASSETGSITRAEAFF
>14|TRBJ1-2|TRBD1|TRBV9|medium-sized
TGTGCCAGCAGCGAGACAGGGGGCCGGGGAGGCTACACCTTC
CASSETGGRGGYTF
>14|TRBJ1-2|TRBD1|TRBV7-9|many
TGTGCCAGCAGCTCGGGACAGGGGATTTATGGCTACACCTTC
CASSSGQGIYGYTF
>15|TRBJ2-7|.|TRBV12-3/TRBV12-4|many
TGTGCCAGCAGTTTAGTGGGCGGGAACTCCTACGAGCAGTACTTC
CASSLVGGNSYEQYF